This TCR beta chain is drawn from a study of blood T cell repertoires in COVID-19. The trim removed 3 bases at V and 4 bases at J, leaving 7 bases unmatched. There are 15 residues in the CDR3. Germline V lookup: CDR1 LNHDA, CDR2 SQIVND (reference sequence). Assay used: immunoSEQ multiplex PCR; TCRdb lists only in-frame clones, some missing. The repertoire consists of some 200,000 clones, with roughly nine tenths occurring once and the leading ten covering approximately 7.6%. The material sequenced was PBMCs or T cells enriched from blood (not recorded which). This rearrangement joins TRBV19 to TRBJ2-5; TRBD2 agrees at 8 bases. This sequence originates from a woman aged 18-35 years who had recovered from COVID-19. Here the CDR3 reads CASSMDGGAGETQYF. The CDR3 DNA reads TGTGCCAGTAGTATGGACGGGGGGGCTGGAGAGACCCAGTACTTC. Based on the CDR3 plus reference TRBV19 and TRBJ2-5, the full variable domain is DGGITQSPKYLFRKEGQNVTLSCEQNLNHDAMYWYRQDPGQGLRLIYYSQIVNDFQKGDIAEGYSVSREKKESFPLTVTSAQKNPTAFYLCASSMDGGAGETQYFGPGTRLLVL.